The subject of this entry is one TCR beta chain. The antigen is unknown. The data derive from a study of T cells in localized non-small cell lung cancer. Study-level findings and limits: A median of approximately 60 of the top 100 tumor clones appeared in adjacent lung, which was paired and uninvolved. Higher blood T cell density tracked longer overall survival.

V was shortened by 1 base and J by 6 bases, with 13 bases between the two germline ends. The CDR3 has 15 amino acids. Per germline, CDR1 SGHRS and CDR2 YFSETQ. TCRdb's copy holds only in-frame clones and misses some; the assay was immunoSEQ multiplex PCR. The sample holds 52,000 or so clones, 65% to 85% seen once. The clonotype originates from a man between 40 and 69 years old with stage III lung adenocarcinoma. The chain links TRBV5-1 to TRBJ2-2, with D perhaps given as TRBD1 or TRBD2 (5 bases each). This sample comprised peripheral blood mononuclear cells, obtained before any cancer treatment. The CDR3 here is CASSLSGPGAGELFF. The CDR3 bases are TGCGCCAGCAGCTTGTCGGGGCCTGGGGCCGGGGAGCTGTTTTTT.